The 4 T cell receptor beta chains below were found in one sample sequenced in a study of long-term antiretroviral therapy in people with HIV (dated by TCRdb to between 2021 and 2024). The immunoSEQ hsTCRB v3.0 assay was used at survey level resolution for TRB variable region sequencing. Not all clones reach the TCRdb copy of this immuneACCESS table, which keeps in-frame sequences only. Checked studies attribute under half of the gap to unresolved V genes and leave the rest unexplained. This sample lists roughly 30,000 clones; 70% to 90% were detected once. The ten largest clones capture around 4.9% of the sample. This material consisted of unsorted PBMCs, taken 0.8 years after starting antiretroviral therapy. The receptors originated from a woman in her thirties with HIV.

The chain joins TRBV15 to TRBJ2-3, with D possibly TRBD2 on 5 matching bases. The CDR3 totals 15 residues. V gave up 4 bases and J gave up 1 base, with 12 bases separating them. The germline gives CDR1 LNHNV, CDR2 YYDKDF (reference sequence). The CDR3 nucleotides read TGTGCCACCAGCATGACTACCGCCGGCACAGATACGCAGTATTTT. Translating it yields CATSMTTAGTDTQYF.

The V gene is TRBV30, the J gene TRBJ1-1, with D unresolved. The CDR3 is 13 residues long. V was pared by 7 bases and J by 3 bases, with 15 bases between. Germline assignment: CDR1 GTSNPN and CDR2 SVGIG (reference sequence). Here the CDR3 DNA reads TGTGCCTTTAAACGGGGTTGGTACACTGAAGCTTTCTTT. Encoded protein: CAFKRGWYTEAFF.

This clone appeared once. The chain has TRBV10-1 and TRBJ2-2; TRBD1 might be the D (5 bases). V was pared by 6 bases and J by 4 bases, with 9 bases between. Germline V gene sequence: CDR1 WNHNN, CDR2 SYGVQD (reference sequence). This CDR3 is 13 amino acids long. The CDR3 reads CASSLQGTGELFF. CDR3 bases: TGCGCCAGCAGCCTGCAGGGCACCGGGGAGCTGTTTTTT.

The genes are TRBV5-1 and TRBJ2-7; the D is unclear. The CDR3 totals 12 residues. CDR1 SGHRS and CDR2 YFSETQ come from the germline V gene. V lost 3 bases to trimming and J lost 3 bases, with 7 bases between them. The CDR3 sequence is CASSSNSYEQYF. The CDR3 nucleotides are TGCGCCAGCAGCTCTAACAGCTACGAGCAGTACTTC.